This TCR beta chain was identified during a study of T cell responses to AZD1222 COVID-19 vaccine. Overall study findings and caveats: Donors were chiefly white British, with a greater number of females, and clonal diversity was perhaps underestimated. Vaccine-associated CD4 TCRs ranged over spike, dominating at 160-218 and 743-854. Without day 14 samples, only post-peak T cell repertoires were studied.

Sequencing was performed with immunoSEQ multiplex PCR; in TCRdb, only in-frame clones are kept and a portion is missing. The sample lists over 150,000 clones, 90% occurring once. This clone was detected only once. Its matching antigen is unknown. The germline gives CDR1 KGHSH, CDR2 LQKENI. The CDR3 has 15 amino acids. Between the trimmed V and J ends, which lost 2 bases and 4 bases, there was a span of 14 bases. The V gene is TRBV18, the J gene TRBJ1-2; no reliable D call. The receptor was isolated from an adult in good health. Here the sequenced sample was peripheral blood, taken on day 0 of AZD1222 vaccination. The CDR3 region is CASSPNLSDPYGYTF. Written as DNA, the CDR3 is TGTGCCAGCTCACCAAATCTCTCAGATCCCTATGGCTACACCTTC.